This paragraph reports one TCR beta chain. This entry is derived from a study of blood T cell repertoires in COVID-19. Study-wide context: Specimens from acute and convalescent COVID-19 originated in the United States, Italy and Spain. T cells, B-cell-depleted T cells, or PBMCs provided the cDNA or gDNA that served as material.

V dropped 5 bases and J dropped 6; count of bases not matched to a gene: 8. The CDR3 consists of 15 residues. Germline CDR1 reads SGHRS; CDR2 reads YFSETQ. In the source study's methods: Nucleated cell counts were estimated from reference gene primer amplification. Assay used: immunoSEQ multiplex PCR; TCRdb lists only in-frame clones, some missing. V and J calls and clone size are those listed in that table; D and trimming were worked out from the DNA. The sample consists of more than 150,000 clones, roughly 90% of them appearing once. Sequenced: peripheral blood. This TCR was recovered from a man aged 45-65 years with acute or convalescent COVID-19. The chain combines TRBV5-1 with TRBJ1-1; TRBD1 matches 12 bases. The CDR3 reads CASRDPGQGAAEAFF. The DNA of the CDR3 is TGCGCCAGCAGAGACCCGGGACAGGGGGCCGCTGAAGCTTTCTTT.